A selection of T cell receptor beta chains follows, all from one sample in a study of blood T cell repertoires in COVID-19. The protocol was immunoSEQ multiplex PCR, while the TCRdb copy is restricted to in-frame clones and leaves out a portion. This sample has fewer than 300,000 clones, with over 75% found just once. The sample taken for sequencing was peripheral blood. The receptor source for this set is a man in his forties or fifties with COVID-19, enrolled during active disease. CDR3s include the opening cysteine and the closing phenylalanine or tryptophan. The D gene is left open where the match is weak. The size of a clone is reported for some rows only, either as once, few or many, or as a class for expanded clones.

v_gene	j_gene	abundance	d_gene	CDR3aa	CDR3nt
TRBV19	TRBJ1-4	-	TRBD1	CASSMGQAELFF	TGTGCCAGTAGTATGGGACAGGCGGAACTGTTTTTT
TRBV10-2	TRBJ2-3	-	TRBD2	CASKLAGVGGDTQYF	TGCGCCAGCAAATTAGCGGGAGTGGGGGGAGATACGCAGTATTTT
TRBV12-5	TRBJ1-1	-	-	CASGVRRDTFF	TGTGCTAGTGGGGTACGTCGAGATACTTTCTTT
TRBV6-2/TRBV6-3	TRBJ1-2	-	-	CASSYSRGQVEGYTF	TGTGCCAGCAGTTACTCCCGAGGGCAGGTCGAAGGCTACACCTTC
TRBV6-5	TRBJ2-7	few	TRBD1	CASSYSGTGGYEQYF	TGTGCCAGCAGTTACTCGGGGACAGGGGGATACGAGCAGTACTTC
TRBV2	TRBJ1-1	-	TRBD1	CASRGQGGTEAFF	TGTGCCAGCAGGGGACAGGGCGGGACTGAAGCTTTCTTT
TRBV21-1	TRBJ2-3	-	-	CASSKRTGSTDTQYF	TGTGCCAGCAGCAAAAGAACGGGGAGCACAGATACGCAGTATTTT
TRBV5-1	TRBJ2-1	-	TRBD2	CASSYTSGTYNEQFF	TGCGCCAGCAGCTACACTAGCGGGACCTACAATGAGCAGTTCTTC
TRBV6-2/TRBV6-3	TRBJ2-1	-	-	CASSYDSPAWGNEQFF	TGTGCCAGCAGTTACGACAGCCCAGCCTGGGGCAATGAGCAGTTCTTC
TRBV27	TRBJ1-2	-	TRBD1	CASTPQGEVGYGYTF	TGTGCCAGCACTCCCCAGGGGGAGGTTGGCTATGGCTACACCTTC
TRBV7-2	TRBJ2-2	-	TRBD2	CASSWGLIAGVNTGELFF	TGTGCCAGCAGCTGGGGACTGATAGCGGGGGTGAACACCGGGGAGCTGTTTTTT
TRBV25-1	TRBJ1-2	-	-	CASSDRVSYGYTF	TGTGCCAGCAGTGACAGGGTCAGCTATGGCTACACCTTC
TRBV6-2/TRBV6-3	TRBJ2-7	-	-	CASSYTITITGMSGEQYF	TGTGCCAGCAGTTACACGATCACGATTACAGGGATGAGTGGCGAGCAGTACTTC
TRBV28	TRBJ2-3	-	TRBD1	CASSPWDRGAPTDTQYF	TGTGCCAGCAGTCCTTGGGACAGGGGGGCCCCCACAGATACGCAGTATTTT
TRBV19	TRBJ1-1	-	TRBD1	CASTLDRGLGEAFF	TGTGCCAGTACCCTCGACAGGGGGCTTGGTGAAGCTTTCTTT
TRBV6-6	TRBJ2-6	-	TRBD1	CATAGTGISGANVLTF	TGTGCCACGGCCGGGACAGGGATCTCTGGGGCCAACGTCCTGACTTTC
TRBV5-6	TRBJ2-7	-	-	CASSLGREVREQYF	TGTGCCAGCAGCTTAGGTCGCGAGGTGCGCGAGCAGTACTTC
TRBV28	TRBJ2-7	-	-	CASSLSQGTYEQYF	TGTGCCAGCAGTTTATCACAGGGCACCTACGAGCAGTACTTC
TRBV5-1	TRBJ2-5	-	-	CASSPGETQYF	TGCGCCAGCAGCCCGGGAGAGACCCAGTACTTC
TRBV7-8	TRBJ2-1	medium-sized	TRBD1	CASSTGTAYNEQFF	TGTGCCAGCAGCACCGGGACAGCGTACAATGAGCAGTTCTTC
TRBV15	TRBJ2-1	-	-	CATSRDGDNYNEQFF	TGTGCCACCAGCAGAGATGGGGACAACTACAATGAGCAGTTCTTC
TRBV24-1	TRBJ1-5	-	-	CATSVRGFNQPQHF	TGTGCCACCAGTGTCAGGGGATTCAATCAGCCCCAGCATTTT
TRBV4-2	TRBJ2-7	once	-	CASSQGHQSYEQYF	TGTGCCAGCAGCCAAGGACACCAATCCTACGAGCAGTACTTC
TRBV6-5	TRBJ1-2	once	TRBD1	CASSYNDQGQGRGYTF	TGTGCCAGCAGTTACAACGACCAGGGACAGGGACGGGGCTACACCTTC
TRBV4-3	TRBJ2-7	-	TRBD1	CASSLRTGPYEQYF	TGCGCCAGCAGCCTCCGGACAGGCCCCTACGAGCAGTACTTC
TRBV10-3	TRBJ2-5	-	-	CAISEGLDFGETQYF	TGTGCCATCAGTGAAGGGCTGGACTTCGGGGAGACCCAGTACTTC
TRBV6-6	TRBJ1-5	once	-	CASRQGNGNQPQHF	TGTGCCAGCAGACAGGGTAATGGGAATCAGCCCCAGCATTTT
TRBV7-9	TRBJ2-5	few	-	CASSRPSGELQETQYF	TGTGCCAGCAGCCGTCCTTCAGGGGAACTTCAAGAGACCCAGTACTTC
TRBV11-2	TRBJ2-3	-	-	CASSREQGIDTQYF	TGTGCCAGCAGCAGAGAGCAGGGAATAGATACGCAGTATTTT
TRBV28	TRBJ2-1	-	-	CASMDGGVREQFF	TGTGCCAGCATGGACGGCGGGGTTCGTGAGCAGTTCTTC
TRBV29-1	TRBJ2-1	-	TRBD2	CSVSGLGLNEQFF	TGCAGCGTTTCGGGACTAGGTCTAAATGAGCAGTTCTTC
TRBV5-1	TRBJ1-1	-	TRBD1	CASSLRQGLGTEAFF	TGCGCCAGCAGCCTCCGACAGGGGTTGGGCACTGAAGCTTTCTTT
TRBV29-1	TRBJ1-1	-	-	CSVEEGRVATEAFF	TGCAGCGTTGAAGAGGGCAGGGTCGCCACTGAAGCTTTCTTT
TRBV7-9	TRBJ2-7	-	TRBD1	CASSRAGGGQGGEQYF	TGTGCCAGCAGCCGAGCGGGTGGGGGACAGGGAGGCGAGCAGTACTTC
TRBV6-6	TRBJ2-3	-	-	CASSLPLGGNTDTQYF	TGTGCCAGCTCGCTTCCCCTAGGGGGAAACACAGATACGCAGTATTTT
TRBV6-5	TRBJ2-7	-	TRBD2	CASSLRAGPSYEQYF	TGTGCCAGCAGTCTCAGAGCGGGACCCTCCTACGAGCAGTACTTC
TRBV7-2	TRBJ1-1	-	-	CASSLAFGQYGEAFF	TGTGCCAGCAGCTTAGCTTTTGGGCAGTATGGTGAAGCTTTCTTT
TRBV28	TRBJ1-1	-	-	CASSLYFRNTEAFF	TGTGCCAGCAGTTTATATTTTCGGAACACTGAAGCTTTCTTT